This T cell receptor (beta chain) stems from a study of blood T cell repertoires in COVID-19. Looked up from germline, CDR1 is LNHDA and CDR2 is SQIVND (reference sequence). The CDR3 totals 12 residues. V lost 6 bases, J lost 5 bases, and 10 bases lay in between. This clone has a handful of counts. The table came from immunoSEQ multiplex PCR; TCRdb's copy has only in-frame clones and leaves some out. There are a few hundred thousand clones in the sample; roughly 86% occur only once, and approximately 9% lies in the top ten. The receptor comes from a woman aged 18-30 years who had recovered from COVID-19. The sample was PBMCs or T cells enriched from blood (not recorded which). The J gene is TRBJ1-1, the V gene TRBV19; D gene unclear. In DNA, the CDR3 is TGTGCCAGTAGAACATGGTCGACTGAAGCTTTCTTT. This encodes CASRTWSTEAFF.